A single sample is the source of the 29 T cell receptor beta chains below, sequenced in a study of human T cells and chemical hapten exposure. Time point noted: healthy volunteer bleed at 2 weeks. Whole blood, unfractionated, served as the material for total RNA extraction. One entry per CDR3 protein results from TCRdb running MiXCR on the RACE reads. The sample consists of roughly 30,000 distinct CDR3 sequences, 7.4% of them appearing once. Input material: whole blood. All receptors come from a human donor in good health. Some clones in this sample may be carry-over from other donors' samples.

The chain employs TRBV6-2 or TRBV6-3 and TRBJ2-1; the D gene is possibly TRBD1 (6 bases). V was cut by 4 bases and J by 11 bases, with 9 bases left in between. Germline assignment: CDR1 MNHEY and CDR2 SVGEGT. The CDR3 consists of 11 residues. In nucleotides, the CDR3 is TGTGCCAGCAGTTTAGGGGGAAAGCAGTTCTTC. Its protein product is CASSLGGKQFF.

The sample holds a few counts of this clonotype. The chain links TRBV20-1 to TRBJ1-1, with TRBD1 identical over 9 bases. The V gene's germline CDR1 is DFQATT and CDR2 SNEGSKA (reference sequence). The CDR3 has 14 amino acids. The ends lost 2 bases at V and 4 bases at J; junction bases unmatched: 5. CDR3 amino acids: CSARPTGGRTEAFF. CDR3 DNA: TGCAGTGCTAGACCTACAGGGGGCCGCACTGAAGCTTTCTTT.

This clonotype came up a few times. The chain has TRBV7-9 and TRBJ2-7; 8 nucleotides align to TRBD2. This CDR3 is 16 amino acids long. After removal of 2 bases from V and 5 bases from J, the junction contained 11 bases not matched to a gene. Germline V gene lookup returns CDR1 SEHNR and CDR2 FQNEAQ (reference sequence). The CDR3 sequence is CASSLPLAAGDNEQYF. The CDR3 DNA is TGTGCCAGCAGCTTACCTCTTGCAGCGGGAGACAACGAGCAGTACTTC.

This clonotype was seen a few times. V gene TRBV5-6 combines with J gene TRBJ1-1, with 8 bases matching TRBD1. Looked up from germline, CDR1 is SGHDT and CDR2 is YYEEEE. This CDR3 is built from 14 residues. The V segment lost 4 bases and the J segment 3 bases; nucleotides outside the gene matches: 5. CDR3 DNA: TGTGCCAGCAGCCTGGGGACAGGTGACACTGAAGCTTTCTTT. Its protein is CASSLGTGDTEAFF. Supplemented by reference TRBV5-6 and TRBJ1-1, the full variable domain reads DAGVTQSPTHLIKTRGQQVTLRCSPKSGHDTVSWYQQALGQGPQFIFQYYEEEERQRGNFPDRFSGHQFPNYSSELNVNALLLGDSALYLCASSLGTGDTEAFFGQGTRLTVV.

This clonotype was seen only a few times. A much bigger clone sits one base away, suggesting this may be a read error. This chain links TRBV4-3 with TRBJ2-2; the match to TRBD1 covers 7 bases. This CDR3 spans 14 amino acids. CDR1 is LGHNA, CDR2 YSLEER, per germline. The CDR3: CANSHGTDHRELFF. The DNA of the CDR3 is TGCGCCAACAGCCACGGGACAGACCACCGGGAGCTGTTTTTT.

This clonotype was seen more than once but under ten times. CDR3 sequence reads: CASSLPTNEKLFF. CDR3 nucleotides: TGTGCCAGCAGCTTGCCGACTAATGAAAAACTGTTTTTT. The chain has TRBV5-6 and TRBJ1-4; no reliable D call. CDR1 SGHDT and CDR2 YYEEEE come from the germline V gene. Deletions cut 1 base from V and 2 bases from J, with 3 bases between. The CDR3 has 13 residues.

In this sample, this clonotype turned up many times. The chain recombines TRBV11-1 with TRBJ2-3, with 9 bases aligning to TRBD1. Germline V gene lookup returns CDR1 SGHAT and CDR2 FQDESV (reference sequence). V gave up 5 bases and J gave up 2 bases; unmatched junction bases: 5. This CDR3 has 15 residues. The CDR3 sequence: CASSPWDRVTDTQYF. The CDR3 nucleotides read TGTGCCAGCAGCCCCTGGGACAGGGTCACAGATACGCAGTATTTT.

This clonotype was observed a handful of times. The chain uses TRBV6-4 and TRBJ2-1; D may be TRBD2 (8 bases). Germline V lookup: CDR1 MRHNA, CDR2 SNTAGT. This CDR3 is built from 17 residues. Trimming stripped 8 bases from V and 5 bases from J, with 25 bases between. The CDR3 region is CASPPSGTAGADNEQFF. CDR3 nucleotides: TGTGCCAGCCCTCCTTCCGGGACAGCGGGGGCCGACAATGAGCAGTTCTTC.

This clonotype appeared many times. The chain links TRBV29-1 to TRBJ1-1, with TRBD1 identical over 8 bases. This CDR3 has 13 residues. The germline V gene has CDR1 SQVTM and CDR2 ANQGSEA. V shed 3 bases and J 6 bases; nucleotides not matched to a gene: 6. For the CDR3, the DNA is TGCAGCGTTGACTCGCAGGGGGCTGCTGAAGCTTTCTTT. It encodes CSVDSQGAAEAFF.

The chain links TRBV27 to TRBJ1-5, with D possibly matching TRBD1 (6 bases). The CDR3 has 13 residues. In germline, CDR1 is MNHEY, CDR2 SMNVEV (reference sequence). V was shortened by 11 bases and J by 5 bases, with 16 bases between the two germline ends. The CDR3 reads CAHQGGGDQPQHF. The DNA for the CDR3 is TGTGCCCACCAGGGAGGGGGGGATCAGCCCCAGCATTTT.

This clonotype has just a few counts. The rearrangement joins TRBV7-8 to TRBJ2-5, with 8 bases fitting TRBD2. From germline, CDR1 is SGHVS and CDR2 FQNEAQ. The CDR3 is 15 amino acids. Unmatched junction bases numbered 7, after V lost 2 bases and J lost 5 bases. The CDR3 region is CASSLTGTSLETQYF. The CDR3 nucleotides read TGTGCCAGCAGCTTAACCGGGACTAGTTTGGAGACCCAGTACTTC.

A few counts support this clonotype. The rearrangement uses TRBV30 and TRBJ1-1; unclear D gene. CDR1 GTSNPN and CDR2 SVGIG come from the germline V gene (reference sequence). The CDR3 length is 12 residues. V lost 5 bases to trimming and J lost 0 bases, with 7 bases between them. The CDR3 DNA follows: TGTGCCTGGGGACGGCTGAACACTGAAGCTTTCTTT. It translates to CAWGRLNTEAFF.

By its share, this clonotype is medium-sized. Here the CDR3 DNA reads TGCAGTGCTAGAGTTAGCCAGCGGGAGGGTATGAATGAGCAGTTCTTC. This gives the protein CSARVSQREGMNEQFF. V and J are TRBV20-1 and TRBJ2-1; 10 bases line up with TRBD2. The CDR3 spans 16 residues. Unmatched junction bases numbered 10, after V lost 1 base and J lost 7 bases. The germline V gene has CDR1 DFQATT and CDR2 SNEGSKA (reference sequence).

This chain connects TRBV10-3 to TRBJ2-6, with 7 positions matching TRBD1. Germline CDR1 is ENHRY and CDR2 is SYGVKD. The CDR3 extends over 15 amino acids. With V trimmed by 7 bases and J by 0 bases, 3 bases remained unmatched. The CDR3 spells CAIKGQLSGANVLTF. The DNA for the CDR3 is TGTGCCATCAAGGGACAGCTCTCTGGGGCCAACGTCCTGACTTTC.

This clonotype showed up just a few times. The chain carries TRBV3-1 and TRBJ1-1; tentatively, D is TRBD1 (5 bases). The CDR3 totals 14 residues. Per the germline V gene, CDR1 is LGHDT and CDR2 is YNNKEL (reference sequence). Trimming removed 2 bases from V and 4 bases from J, with 11 bases in between. CDR3 in amino acids: CASSQQGLGTEAFF. CDR3 DNA sequence: TGTGCCAGCAGCCAACAGGGTTTGGGCACTGAAGCTTTCTTT.

At least ten counts were recorded for this clonotype. The chain has TRBV28 and TRBJ2-7; no clear D. Germline CDR1 reads MDHEN; CDR2 reads SYDVKM. This CDR3 contains 14 residues. The germline V and J ends were trimmed by 5 bases and 5 bases, with 16 bases remaining between them. This chain's CDR3 is CASSPLGNVNEQYF. Written as DNA, the CDR3 is TGTGCCAGCAGTCCTCTCGGCAATGTTAACGAGCAGTACTTC.

This clonotype has a count of ten or more. V usage is TRBV12-3 or TRBV12-4 and J usage is TRBJ2-2; D remains ambiguous. The CDR3 spans 15 residues. The V and J ends lost 8 bases and 3 bases respectively, with 16 bases between them. DNA of the CDR3: TGTGCCAGCCGTGAAAGGGTTACGGACACCGGGGAGCTGTTTTTT. Translation gives CASRERVTDTGELFF.

To note about this clonotype: One junction end does not reproduce the germline sequence, and a read error may be involved. This sequence joins TRBV7-9 and TRBJ1-2; 7 positions match TRBD1. This CDR3 contains 16 residues. Germline assignment: CDR1 SEHNR and CDR2 FQNEAQ (reference sequence). The CDR3 DNA follows: TGTGCCAGCAGCTTAGTCCCGGACAGGCGCCCATATGGCGACACCTTC. It translates to CASSLVPDRRPYGDTF. Full variable domain (missing parts from reference TRBV7-9 and TRBJ1-2): DTGVSQNPRHKITKRGQNVTFRCDPISEHNRLYWYRQTLGQGPEFLTYFQNEAQLEKSRLLSDRFSAERPKGSFSTLEIQRTEQGDSAMYLCASSLVPDRRPYGDTFGSGTRLTVV.

This clonotype was detected a few times. CDR3 in amino acids: CASSLGSNTGLAGYTF. DNA for the CDR3: TGCGCCAGCAGCTTGGGATCCAATACAGGGCTCGCTGGCTACACCTTC. This sequence joins TRBV5-1 and TRBJ1-2; the D gene is possibly TRBD1 (6 bases). The CDR3 is made up of 16 amino acids. Trimming shortened V by 0 bases and J by 7 bases, and 19 bases separated the two germline ends. Per germline, CDR1 SGHRS and CDR2 YFSETQ. Looking up the rest from reference TRBV5-1 and TRBJ1-2 gives the full variable domain: KAGVTQTPRYLIKTRGQQVTLSCSPISGHRSVSWYQQTPGQGLQFLFEYFSETQRNKGNFPGRFSGRQFSNSRSEMNVSTLELGDSALYLCASSLGSNTGLAGYTFGSGTRLTVV.

This clonotype was counted only a few times. The chain joins TRBV6-5 to TRBJ2-7; D gene ambiguous. Looked up from germline, CDR1 is MNHEY and CDR2 is SVGAGI. The CDR3 sequence is 14 residues long. V lost 2 bases and J lost 3, with 11 bases in between. CDR3 nucleotides: TGTGCCAGCAGTTACAAGAGCGCGAACTACGAGCAGTACTTC. It specifies CASSYKSANYEQYF.

The sample holds a few counts of this clonotype. The chain couples TRBV4-3 to TRBJ2-3, with TRBD2 matching over 8 bases. Trimming took 6 bases from V and 3 from J; bases not matched to a gene: 8. The length of the CDR3 is 15 residues. CDR1 is LGHNA, CDR2 YSLEER, per germline. The CDR3 protein is CASRPGGSVTDTQYF. CDR3 nucleotide sequence: TGCGCCAGCAGACCGGGGGGGTCAGTAACAGATACGCAGTATTTT.

This clonotype was detected only a few times. The rearrangement joins TRBV20-1 to TRBJ2-3, with D possibly being TRBD2 (7 bases). Trimming left V 1 base short and J 2 bases short, with 16 bases between. The CDR3 extends over 16 amino acids. CDR1 is DFQATT, CDR2 SNEGSKA, per germline (reference sequence). CDR3 coding DNA: TGCAGTGCTAGAGTAAGGGGGAGGGCCTACACAGATACGCAGTATTTT. It is translated as CSARVRGRAYTDTQYF.

This chain links TRBV19 with TRBJ1-1; no clear D gene. The ends were cut back, 9 bases at V and 1 base at J, with 12 bases in the middle. The CDR3 consists of 13 residues. Germline lookup yields CDR1 LNHDA and CDR2 SQIVND (reference sequence). The CDR3, as DNA: TGTGCCAGCGTAGACGGCGGGAACACTGAAGCTTTCTTT. This sequence encodes CASVDGGNTEAFF.

The chain carries TRBV6-5 and TRBJ1-1, with 8 bases that match TRBD1. After removal of 6 bases from V and 3 bases from J, the junction contained 6 bases not matched to a gene. The V gene's germline CDR1 is MNHEY and CDR2 SVGAGI. The CDR3 runs to 14 residues. CDR3 DNA: TGTGCCAGCAGCCGACAGGGGAGGGACACTGAAGCTTTCTTT. It is translated as CASSRQGRDTEAFF.

This clonotype was seen at least ten times. A junction end diverges from the germline sequence, so it may reflect a read error. The chain employs TRBV7-7 and TRBJ2-3, with 11 bases lining up with TRBD1. Germline loops: CDR1 SSHAT, CDR2 FNYEAQ (reference sequence). The CDR3 length is 17 residues. For the CDR3, the DNA is TGTGCTAGCAGCGACAATCCCGGGACAGGGGGAACTGATACGCAGTATTTT. Translation gives CASSDNPGTGGTDTQYF.

This clonotype was picked up a small number of times. The chain employs TRBV4-1 and TRBJ2-6; D perhaps matches TRBD2 (5 bases). The CDR3 contains 20 residues. Trimming removed 2 bases at V and 0 bases at J, with 20 bases between. The germline V gene encodes CDR1 MGHRA and CDR2 YSYEKL. CDR3 sequence: CASSQYLATRIRSGANVLTF. CDR3 coding DNA: TGCGCCAGCAGCCAATATTTGGCAACTAGAATCCGCTCTGGGGCCAACGTCCTGACTTTC.

This clonotype showed up just a few times. The chain employs TRBV20-1 and TRBJ2-2; 7 bases map to TRBD1. This CDR3 region has 14 residues. Germline trimming cut 1 base from V and 1 base from J; bases unmatched to any gene: 0. The germline gives CDR1 DFQATT, CDR2 SNEGSKA (reference sequence). The CDR3 region has the DNA TGCAGTGCTAGAGGGACAGGGAACACCGGGGAGCTGTTTTTT. As protein: CSARGTGNTGELFF.

This clonotype was recorded at least ten times. The V call is TRBV29-1, the J call TRBJ1-5; no firm D call. Germline V gene lookup returns CDR1 SQVTM and CDR2 ANQGSEA. V dropped 4 bases and J dropped 0 bases, with 10 bases sitting between them. The CDR3 runs to 14 residues. In nucleotides, the CDR3 is TGCAGCGTTGTTGAACAGTATAGCAATCAGCCCCAGCATTTT. It encodes CSVVEQYSNQPQHF.

On this clonotype itself: The junction does not match germline at one end; this may be a read error. The chain carries TRBV7-7 and TRBJ1-5; D perhaps matches TRBD1 (6 bases). The V gene's germline CDR1 is SSHAT and CDR2 FNYEAQ (reference sequence). The CDR3 contains 14 residues. CDR3: CASSLGQLNQPQHF. CDR3 coding DNA: TGTGCTAGCAGCTTAGGACAGCTCAATCAGCCCCAGCATTTT.